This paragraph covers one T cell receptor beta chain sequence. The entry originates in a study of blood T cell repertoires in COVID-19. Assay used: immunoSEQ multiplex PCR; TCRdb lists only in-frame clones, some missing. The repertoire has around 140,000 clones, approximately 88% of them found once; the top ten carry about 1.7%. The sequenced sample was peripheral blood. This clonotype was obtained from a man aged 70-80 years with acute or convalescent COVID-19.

DNA for the CDR3: TGCGCCAGCAGCCAAGGACTAGCGGGGGCCACAGATACGCAGTATTTT. It encodes CASSQGLAGATDTQYF. The rearrangement links TRBV4-1 to TRBJ2-3, with 12 bases matching TRBD2. V lost 1 base and J lost 2; bases outside the gene matches: 1. Germline loops: CDR1 MGHRA, CDR2 YSYEKL. This CDR3 is built from 16 residues.